The clone carrying this TCR beta chain has just a few counts. Its antigen remains unknown. The entry originates in a study of blood T cells in healthy people across ages. Study outcomes and limitations: TCR beta diversity correlated strongly with naive T cell percentage. Total diversity from one million sequenced T cells was likely underestimated. No conclusive comparison of naive versus antigen-experienced cells was possible with unsorted PBMCs.

The use of a sample-barcoded 5' primer and a J-beta primer mix characterized a second PCR of about 6 to 11 cycles. MiXCR, applied by TCRdb to the 5' RACE reads, yields one record per CDR3 protein. The sample has 850,000 to 1,100,000 distinct CDR3 sequences; about two fifths are singletons. Germline CDR1 is MNHEY and CDR2 is SVGEGT. The CDR3 sequence is 15 residues long. This sequence was found in a man aged 18 to 29 in good health. The chain has TRBV6-2 or TRBV6-3 and TRBJ2-1, with D unresolved. The end of the DNA is better explained by TRBJ2-7, so the J call may be wrong. Sequencing was carried out using blood. The CDR3 loop is CASSNETSPYNEQYF. DNA for the CDR3: TGTGCCAGCAGCAATGAGACTTCCCCCTACAATGAGCAGTACTTC.